The sequence of this T cell receptor (beta chain) was determined in a study of blood T cell repertoires in COVID-19. Study-level background: Collection of acute and convalescent COVID-19 samples took place in the United States, Italy and Spain. The cDNA or gDNA used as material had been derived from T cells, B-cell-depleted T cells, or PBMCs.

Losses at the gene ends were 3 bases for V and 0 bases for J; bases not matched to a gene: 11. Germline V gene sequence: CDR1 LNHDA, CDR2 SQIVND (reference sequence). The CDR3 contains 18 residues. In the authors' methods: From reference gene primer amplification, estimates of nucleated cell counts were derived. The data were produced by immunoSEQ multiplex PCR, yet TCRdb's version contains in-frame clones alone and is incomplete. The V and J calls and clone size come from that table; D and trimming were worked out from the DNA. The sample carries some 50,000 clones, roughly 84% recorded once. This receptor was obtained from a man aged 50 to 59 with acute or convalescent COVID-19. The specimen sequenced was peripheral blood. The genes are TRBV19 and TRBJ2-7; 10 positions agree with TRBD2. The CDR3 protein is CASSIKALAGATSYEQYF. The CDR3 coding sequence is TGTGCCAGTAGTATCAAGGCCCTAGCGGGAGCTACCTCCTACGAGCAGTACTTC.